These 18 T cell receptor beta chains were sequenced from one sample in a study of T cell responses to AZD1222 COVID-19 vaccine. Here immunoSEQ multiplex PCR was the method, and the copy in TCRdb shows in-frame clones only, minus some. The table lists about 150,000 clones, roughly 93% of them singletons. Source: peripheral blood, taken 28 days after the second AZD1222 dose. These receptors came from an adult who received the AZD1222 COVID-19 vaccine.

V usage is TRBV28 and J usage is TRBJ1-1, with a tentative D call TRBD1 (5 bases). The CDR3 runs to 14 residues. Trimming left V 4 bases short and J 3 bases short, with 12 bases between. Germline CDR1 MDHEN, CDR2 SYDVKM. As DNA, the CDR3 is TGTGCCAGCAGTTCACCTTTGGGGGACACTGAAGCTTTCTTT. This translates into CASSSPLGDTEAFF.

The genes are TRBV18 and TRBJ1-5, with a tentative D call TRBD1 (5 bases). Per the germline V gene, CDR1 is KGHSH and CDR2 is LQKENI. Trimming cost V 3 bases and J 2 bases, with 14 bases left between them. The CDR3 loop spans 16 amino acids. CDR3 nucleotide sequence: TGTGCCAGCTCACCGAGAGCCCAGGGAGGCAATCAGCCCCAGCATTTT. Its protein is CASSPRAQGGNQPQHF.

The chain carries TRBV6-5 and TRBJ2-1; D is unclear. Germline lookup yields CDR1 MNHEY and CDR2 SVGAGI. V was shortened by 3 bases and J by 6 bases, with 6 bases between the two germline ends. The CDR3 consists of 12 residues. The CDR3 bases are TGTGCCAGCAGTTATCCGGGCAATGAGCAGTTCTTC. Amino acids: CASSYPGNEQFF.

J is TRBJ1-3 and V is TRBV27; D is undetermined. Germline V gives CDR1 MNHEY, CDR2 SMNVEV (reference sequence). The germline V and J ends were trimmed by 0 bases and 4 bases, with 10 bases remaining between them. The CDR3 runs 15 residues. CDR3 sequence: CASSLSGNGGNTIYF. In nucleotides, the CDR3 is TGTGCCAGCAGTTTATCCGGGAACGGGGGAAACACCATATATTTT.

The chain couples TRBV6-5 to TRBJ2-1; 7 bases line up with TRBD1. From germline, CDR1 is MNHEY and CDR2 SVGAGI. V lost 5 bases, J lost 4 bases, and 8 bases stayed unmatched. This CDR3 contains 15 residues. The CDR3 sequence is CASSLSGQPYNEQFF. In nucleotides, the CDR3 is TGTGCCAGCAGTCTTTCGGGACAGCCTTACAATGAGCAGTTCTTC.

This clone was seen only a few times. This chain joins TRBV5-1 and TRBJ2-1; D not certain. Trimming took off 1 base at V and 0 bases at J, with 8 bases between the two ends. CDR1 is SGHRS, CDR2 YFSETQ, per germline. The CDR3 is 15 residues long. CDR3 bases: TGCGCCAGCAGCTTGCAGGTGGACTCCTACAATGAGCAGTTCTTC. Protein sequence: CASSLQVDSYNEQFF. The whole variable domain, filled in from reference TRBV5-1 and TRBJ2-1, reads KAGVTQTPRYLIKTRGQQVTLSCSPISGHRSVSWYQQTPGQGLQFLFEYFSETQRNKGNFPGRFSGRQFSNSRSEMNVSTLELGDSALYLCASSLQVDSYNEQFFGPGTRLTVL.

The chain has TRBV2 and TRBJ1-1; D not certain. CDR3 size: 13 residues. Germline CDR1 is SNHLY and CDR2 is FYNNEI. The V end was cut by 5 bases, the J end by 4 bases, with 11 bases between. CDR3 coding DNA: TGTGCCAGCAGTACAACAGAGACCACTGAAGCTTTCTTT. Translated: CASSTTETTEAFF.

The V gene is TRBV7-8, the J gene TRBJ1-1; D gene ambiguous. Germline CDR1 is SGHVS and CDR2 is FQNEAQ. This CDR3 is 13 amino acids long. With 2 bases removed from V and 1 base from J, the gap between germline ends came to 5 bases. CDR3 bases: TGTGCCAGCAGCTTACTCACGAACACTGAAGCTTTCTTT. Protein sequence: CASSLLTNTEAFF.

The chain links TRBV2 to TRBJ1-5; D gene ambiguous. This CDR3 contains 13 residues. Germline V gene lookup returns CDR1 SNHLY and CDR2 FYNNEI. V lost 8 bases and J lost 2, with 10 bases in between. CDR3 sequence (DNA): TGTGCCAGCCGGGCTTGGGGCAATCAGCCCCAGCATTTT. It encodes CASRAWGNQPQHF.

This chain links TRBV7-9 with TRBJ1-6; D uncertain. Trimming took off 1 base at V and 6 bases at J, with 10 bases between the two ends. Germline-derived CDR1 and CDR2 are SEHNR and FQNEAQ (reference sequence). The CDR3 contains 15 residues. The CDR3 region has the DNA TGTGCCAGCAGCTTAGAGCGCGTGGGTAATTCACCCCTCCACTTT. It specifies CASSLERVGNSPLHF.

Worth noting for this clone: Germline and junction disagree at one end, which may indicate a read error. The chain combines TRBV11-2 with TRBJ1-2; 7 nucleotides agree with TRBD1. The germline gives CDR1 SGHAT, CDR2 FQNNGV. CDR3 length: 14 residues. CDR3 region: CASSLETGKVRYTF. The CDR3 coding sequence is TGTGCCAGCAGCCTAGAGACAGGGAAAGTGCGCTACACCTTC.

This clone was picked up one time. This sequence joins TRBV5-5 and TRBJ1-5; D not certain. The ends were cut back, 0 bases at V and 4 bases at J, with 11 bases in the middle. The CDR3 contains 15 residues. Looked up from germline, CDR1 is SGHKS and CDR2 is YYEKEE (reference sequence). CDR3 region: CASSLVPGANQPQHF. The CDR3 DNA is TGTGCCAGCAGCTTGGTTCCGGGCGCAAATCAGCCCCAGCATTTT.

V usage is TRBV6-5 and J usage is TRBJ1-3; unclear D gene. Looked up from germline, CDR1 is MNHEY and CDR2 is SVGAGI. V lost 0 bases, J lost 4 bases, and 10 bases lay in between. This CDR3 is built from 15 residues. CDR3 protein: CASSYSIGPGNTIYF. The CDR3 coding sequence is TGTGCCAGCAGTTACTCGATAGGGCCAGGAAACACCATATATTTT.

This chain uses TRBV6-5 with TRBJ2-2; 9 nucleotides match TRBD1. From germline, CDR1 is MNHEY and CDR2 SVGAGI. The CDR3 runs 14 residues. The junction had 4 bases not matched to a gene; V was cut back by 8 bases and J by 3 bases. The CDR3 bases are TGTGCCAGCGAGACAGGGGGAGACACCGGGGAGCTGTTTTTT. Its protein product is CASETGGDTGELFF.

This sequence joins TRBV7-2 and TRBJ2-3, with 9 bases that match TRBD2. V trimming: 5 bases; J trimming: 5 bases; junction bases outside the gene matches: 5. CDR3 length: 14 residues. Germline CDR1 is SGHTA and CDR2 is FQGNSA. The CDR3 DNA follows: TGTGCCAGCAGCCACGAAGCGGGGGGAGATACGCAGTATTTT. Translation: CASSHEAGGDTQYF. The entire variable domain, with the rest obtained from reference TRBV7-2 and TRBJ2-3, is as follows: GAGVSQSPSNKVTEKGKDVELRCDPISGHTALYWYRQSLGQGLEFLIYFQGNSAPDKSGLPSDRFSAERTGGSVSTLTIQRTQQEDSAVYLCASSHEAGGDTQYFGPGTRLTVL.

The rearrangement uses TRBV7-2 and TRBJ2-4; TRBD1 aligns across 9 bases. Per germline, CDR1 SGHTA and CDR2 FQGNSA. V trimming: 5 bases; J trimming: 6 bases; junction bases outside the gene matches: 5. This CDR3 has 14 residues. The CDR3 sequence is CASSPRDRANIQYF. The CDR3 DNA follows: TGTGCCAGCAGCCCAAGGGACAGGGCAAACATTCAGTACTTC.

This clone has just one count. The V call is TRBV12-5, the J call TRBJ1-3; perhaps TRBD1 as D (5 bases). The CDR3 is 17 amino acids. V lost 5 bases and J 2 bases, leaving 19 bases between the germline ends. Germline assignment: CDR1 LGHNT and CDR2 FRNRAP. The CDR3 DNA reads as TGTGCTAGTGGTCCCCCGGGGGGGATTCGGGCTGGAAACACCATATATTTT. Its protein is CASGPPGGIRAGNTIYF.

The V gene is TRBV30, the J gene TRBJ1-1; D is possibly TRBD1 (5 bases). From germline, CDR1 is GTSNPN and CDR2 SVGIG (reference sequence). The CDR3 covers 14 residues. With 2 bases removed from V and 0 bases from J, the gap between germline ends came to 10 bases. In DNA, the CDR3 is TGTGCCTGGAGTATTGGGGGAATGAACACTGAAGCTTTCTTT. Its translation: CAWSIGGMNTEAFF.